One sample yielded the 28 T cell receptor beta chains listed below, sequenced in a study of control samples from healthy donors and cancer patients. Repertoires were generated with immunoSEQ multiplex PCR, while TCRdb's copy carries only in-frame clones and drops some. The sample lists about 170,000 clones, 93% occurring once. The sequenced sample was blood. All receptors come from an older woman in good health.

The V and J genes are TRBV30 and TRBJ2-7; D uncertain. Trimming removed 4 bases from V and 0 bases from J, with 4 bases in between. This CDR3 is built from 11 residues. Germline V gives CDR1 GTSNPN, CDR2 SVGIG (reference sequence). DNA of the CDR3: TGTGCCTGGACTAACTCCTACGAGCAGTACTTC. This codes for CAWTNSYEQYF.

The CDR3 DNA reads as TGTGCCAGCAGCTCCACCTCCCTGGGGGGCGGGGGGGCCGTCAATGAGCAGTTCTTC. Its protein product is CASSSTSLGGGGAVNEQFF. The chain links TRBV5-4 to TRBJ2-1; 9 bases are shared with TRBD2. There are 19 residues in the CDR3. CDR1 and CDR2 (germline): SGHNT, YYREEE (reference sequence). The trim removed 3 bases at V and 6 bases at J, leaving 19 bases unmatched.

The chain has TRBV6-2 or TRBV6-3 and TRBJ2-1; TRBD2 agrees at 12 bases. This CDR3 comprises 18 residues. Looked up from germline, CDR1 is MNHEY and CDR2 is SVGEGT. The trim removed 4 bases at V and 3 bases at J, leaving 10 bases unmatched. DNA for the CDR3: TGTGCCAGCAGTTCCCGGGAGGCTAGCGGGGGGGGCTACAATGAGCAGTTCTTC. Translating it yields CASSSREASGGGYNEQFF.

This chain joins TRBV4-3 and TRBJ2-7, with 9 positions matching TRBD2. With 4 bases clipped from V and 2 bases from J, the junction kept 9 bases outside the gene matches. The CDR3 spans 16 residues. CDR1 is LGHNA, CDR2 YSLEER, per germline. CDR3 loop: CASSPLSGGSPYEQYF. The CDR3 nucleotides are TGCGCCAGCAGCCCCCTAAGCGGGGGGTCACCCTACGAGCAGTACTTC.

The chain couples TRBV6-5 to TRBJ1-1; perhaps TRBD1 as D (6 bases). Germline V gene lookup returns CDR1 MNHEY and CDR2 SVGAGI. V was shortened by 10 bases and J by 2 bases, with 14 bases between the two germline ends. The CDR3 extends over 13 amino acids. CDR3 sequence (DNA): TGTGCCACCAAAAAACAGGGAAACACTGAAGCTTTCTTT. Protein sequence: CATKKQGNTEAFF.

The V call is TRBV6-6, the J call TRBJ2-7; TRBD1 matches 9 bases. Germline V gives CDR1 MNHNY, CDR2 SVGAGI (reference sequence). The CDR3 has 15 amino acids. Trimming at V came to 2 bases and at J to 5 bases, leaving 7 bases not matched to a gene. This chain's CDR3 is CASSYHGTGSHEQYF. The CDR3 nucleotides read TGTGCCAGCAGTTACCACGGGACAGGGTCCCACGAGCAGTACTTC.

The chain recombines TRBV4-2 with TRBJ2-5; TRBD2 aligns across 9 bases. The germline V gene encodes CDR1 LGHNA and CDR2 YNFKEQ. The CDR3 totals 17 residues. With V trimmed by 0 bases and J by 6 bases, 11 bases remained unmatched. The CDR3 DNA reads as TGTGCCAGCAGCCAAGATCTCGGCGGGGGGGCCGGAAAGACCCAGTACTTC. It codes for CASSQDLGGGAGKTQYF.

The rearrangement joins TRBV6-5 to TRBJ1-2; D is unclear. The germline V gene has CDR1 MNHEY and CDR2 SVGAGI. V lost 5 bases and J 2 bases, leaving 12 bases between the germline ends. This CDR3 has 14 amino acids. CDR3 residues: CASSNPVTNYGYTF. CDR3 bases: TGTGCCAGCAGTAACCCCGTTACGAACTATGGCTACACCTTC.

J is TRBJ2-2 and V is TRBV19; D remains ambiguous. The V end lost 7 bases, the J end lost 4 bases, and 10 bases lay between the germline ends. Per the germline V gene, CDR1 is LNHDA and CDR2 is SQIVND (reference sequence). The CDR3 spans 13 residues. The CDR3 loop is CASTGFSTGELFF. The CDR3 DNA is TGTGCCAGTACCGGGTTCTCCACCGGGGAGCTGTTTTTT.

The rearrangement uses TRBV7-2 and TRBJ1-2; possibly TRBD1 for D (5 bases). This CDR3 comprises 15 residues. Germline loops: CDR1 SGHTA, CDR2 FQGNSA. Between the trimmed V and J ends, which lost 6 bases and 4 bases, there was a span of 18 bases. The chain's CDR3 is CASRPLPQETYGYTF. The DNA of the CDR3 is TGTGCCAGCAGGCCTCTCCCACAGGAGACCTATGGCTACACCTTC.

The V call is TRBV7-8, the J call TRBJ1-3; TRBD1 might be the D (5 bases). Germline V gene sequence: CDR1 SGHVS, CDR2 FQNEAQ. The CDR3 loop spans 15 amino acids. Trimming removed 2 bases from V and 2 bases from J, with 10 bases in between. CDR3 amino acids: CASSLLTVPGNTIYF. CDR3 DNA: TGTGCCAGCAGCTTATTGACAGTCCCTGGAAACACCATATATTTT.

As to this clone: Other DNA sequences in the sample encode the same CDR3. The genes are TRBV7-9 and TRBJ1-2, with a tentative D call TRBD1 (5 bases). V gave up 1 base and J gave up 8 bases, with 11 bases separating them. CDR1 SEHNR and CDR2 FQNEAQ come from the germline V gene (reference sequence). The length of the CDR3 is 13 residues. The CDR3 reads CASSLDGGGGYTF. As DNA, the CDR3 is TGTGCCAGCAGCTTAGATGGGGGAGGAGGCTACACCTTC. Together with reference TRBV7-9 and TRBJ1-2, the CDR3 gives the full variable domain: DTGVSQNPRHKITKRGQNVTFRCDPISEHNRLYWYRQTLGQGPEFLTYFQNEAQLEKSRLLSDRFSAERPKGSFSTLEIQRTEQGDSAMYLCASSLDGGGGYTFGSGTRLTVV.

This chain links TRBV25-1 with TRBJ1-6, with a tentative D call TRBD1 (5 bases). Trimming removed 2 bases at V and 8 bases at J, with 13 bases between. The CDR3 extends over 15 amino acids. Germline CDR1 is MGHDK and CDR2 is SYGVNS. As DNA, the CDR3 is TGTGCCAGCAGTGAAACTGGAGGGGAAGATTCACCCCTCCACTTT. Translating it yields CASSETGGEDSPLHF.

Remarks on this clone: Other DNA sequences from this sample encode an identical CDR3 as well. The rearrangement links TRBV7-9 to TRBJ1-2, with D hard to call. Trimming took off 0 bases at V and 2 bases at J, with 7 bases between the two ends. The CDR3 is 14 amino acids. CDR1 is SEHNR, CDR2 FQNEAQ, per germline (reference sequence). The CDR3, as DNA: TGTGCCAGCAGCTTAGCGGTGTCCAACTATGGCTACACCTTC. It encodes CASSLAVSNYGYTF.

The V call is TRBV7-2, the J call TRBJ2-1; either TRBD1 or TRBD2 may fit D (5 bases each). Germline V gives CDR1 SGHTA, CDR2 FQGNSA. CDR3 length: 13 amino acids. V was shortened by 5 bases and J by 5 bases, with 10 bases between the two germline ends. The CDR3: CASSPGPNNEQFF. The CDR3, as DNA: TGTGCCAGCAGCCCGGGACCGAACAATGAGCAGTTCTTC. The full variable domain, with the rest looked up from reference TRBV7-2 and TRBJ2-1, is GAGVSQSPSNKVTEKGKDVELRCDPISGHTALYWYRQSLGQGLEFLIYFQGNSAPDKSGLPSDRFSAERTGGSVSTLTIQRTQQEDSAVYLCASSPGPNNEQFFGPGTRLTVL.

The gene calls are TRBV5-5 and TRBJ2-3, with 9 bases that match TRBD1. The V and J ends lost 2 bases and 4 bases, in that order; junction bases with no gene match: 8. CDR1 SGHKS and CDR2 YYEKEE come from the germline V gene (reference sequence). The CDR3 has 16 amino acids. CDR3 protein: CASSFPTGGMADTQYF. The DNA of the CDR3 is TGTGCCAGCAGCTTCCCCACAGGGGGCATGGCAGATACGCAGTATTTT.

The chain is built from TRBV28 and TRBJ1-5; D uncertain. The germline V gene encodes CDR1 MDHEN and CDR2 SYDVKM. The CDR3 loop spans 12 amino acids. V lost 3 bases and J 6 bases, leaving 6 bases between the germline ends. The CDR3 loop is CASSLLVQPQHF. The CDR3 DNA follows: TGTGCCAGCAGTTTGTTAGTTCAGCCCCAGCATTTT.

The V gene is TRBV7-9, the J gene TRBJ2-1; 8 bases line up with TRBD2. After removal of 5 bases from V and 3 bases from J, the junction contained 6 bases not matched to a gene. This CDR3 region has 15 residues. The germline V gene has CDR1 SEHNR and CDR2 FQNEAQ (reference sequence). The CDR3 coding sequence is TGTGCCAGCAGCCCCCGGGGGGGCCTCTACAATGAGCAGTTCTTC. The encoded protein is CASSPRGGLYNEQFF.

V and J are TRBV3-1 (or the pseudogene TRBV3-2) and TRBJ1-1; D is perhaps TRBD1 (5 bases). The CDR3 extends over 14 amino acids. The V gene's germline CDR1 is LGHDT and CDR2 YNNKEL (reference sequence). The V and J ends lost 6 bases and 4 bases respectively, with 15 bases between them. The CDR3 is CASRTQGMTTEAFF. CDR3 DNA: TGTGCCAGCAGGACTCAGGGTATGACCACTGAAGCTTTCTTT.

The chain has TRBV6-4 and TRBJ2-3; D may match TRBD1 or TRBD2 (5 bases each). Looked up from germline, CDR1 is MRHNA and CDR2 is SNTAGT. The CDR3 runs to 17 residues. Trimming removed 6 bases from V and 2 bases from J, with 21 bases in between. In DNA form, the CDR3 reads TGTGCCAGCAGGGGGACGGTACCCAGGGATACCACAGATACGCAGTATTTT. Protein product: CASRGTVPRDTTDTQYF.

This clone was seen a few times. The genes are TRBV7-2 and TRBJ1-4, with D possibly TRBD1 on 5 matching bases. The V and J ends lost 5 bases and 7 bases respectively, with 17 bases between them. Germline CDR1 reads SGHTA; CDR2 reads FQGNSA. The CDR3 totals 15 residues. DNA for the CDR3: TGTGCCAGCAGCCAGACGACGCGGGGGATTGAAAAACTGTTTTTT. Protein product: CASSQTTRGIEKLFF.

The chain has TRBV18 and TRBJ2-6; TRBD1 might be the D (6 bases). The CDR3 is 16 amino acids. V shed 8 bases and J shed 0 bases, with 14 bases lying between them. The germline V gene has CDR1 KGHSH and CDR2 LQKENI. The CDR3 loop reads CASTKLQGSGANVLTF. The CDR3 DNA is TGTGCCAGCACGAAGCTACAGGGCTCTGGGGCCAACGTCCTGACTTTC.

The chain joins TRBV5-1 to TRBJ2-2, with D possibly TRBD1 on 5 matching bases. The V end was cut by 0 bases, the J end by 2 bases, with 14 bases between. Looked up from germline, CDR1 is SGHRS and CDR2 is YFSETQ. The CDR3 has 17 amino acids. The CDR3 sequence: CASSLVPPTANTGELFF. In nucleotides, the CDR3 is TGCGCCAGCAGCTTGGTCCCGCCGACAGCTAACACCGGGGAGCTGTTTTTT. The whole variable domain, remainder taken from reference TRBV5-1 and TRBJ2-2, is KAGVTQTPRYLIKTRGQQVTLSCSPISGHRSVSWYQQTPGQGLQFLFEYFSETQRNKGNFPGRFSGRQFSNSRSEMNVSTLELGDSALYLCASSLVPPTANTGELFFGEGSRLTVL.

This sequence joins TRBV18 and TRBJ2-3; TRBD1 is a possible D gene (5 bases). The ends were cut back, 6 bases at V and 2 bases at J, with 9 bases in the middle. The germline V gene has CDR1 KGHSH and CDR2 LQKENI. CDR3 length: 13 residues. The DNA of the CDR3 is TGTGCCAGCTCTCCCAGGGTCACAGATACGCAGTATTTT. This sequence encodes CASSPRVTDTQYF. Together with reference TRBV18 and TRBJ2-3, the CDR3 gives the full variable domain: NAGVMQNPRHLVRRRGQEARLRCSPMKGHSHVYWYRQLPEEGLKFMVYLQKENIIDESGMPKERFSAEFPKEGPSILRIQQVVRGDSAAYFCASSPRVTDTQYFGPGTRLTVL.

The V and J genes are TRBV6-5 and TRBJ2-3; TRBD2 is a possible D gene (6 bases). Looked up from germline, CDR1 is MNHEY and CDR2 is SVGAGI. The CDR3 has 13 residues. V lost 6 bases and J 6 bases, leaving 13 bases between the germline ends. CDR3 sequence: CASSKSLADTQYF. In nucleotides, the CDR3 is TGTGCCAGCAGCAAGTCGCTAGCGGATACGCAGTATTTT.

This chain links TRBV5-4 with TRBJ2-2; 12 bases are a match to TRBD2. The V gene end was trimmed by 3 bases and the J gene end by 2 bases; junction bases not matched to a gene: 5. The CDR3 consists of 17 residues. Germline CDR1 is SGHNT and CDR2 is YYREEE (reference sequence). The CDR3 here is CASSSTSGGLNTGELFF. CDR3 in DNA: TGTGCCAGCAGCTCGACTAGCGGGGGATTAAACACCGGGGAGCTGTTTTTT.

The V call is TRBV6-5, the J call TRBJ2-7; D remains ambiguous. Germline values: CDR1 MNHEY, CDR2 SVGAGI. The CDR3 totals 14 residues. V lost 2 bases to trimming and J lost 5 bases, with 13 bases between them. The CDR3 DNA follows: TGTGCCAGCAGTTACGGTGGAGTCTGGGACGAGCAGTACTTC. Translation gives CASSYGGVWDEQYF.

Concerning this clone: Other DNA variants within this sample encode the same CDR3. The rearrangement links TRBV23-1 to TRBJ1-6; no clear D. TRBV23-1 is filed as an ORF, its function uncertain. The V end was cut by 3 bases, the J end by 6 bases, with 12 bases between. The CDR3 length is 15 residues. DNA of the CDR3: TGCGCCAGCAGTCAGGGTACAGCTAGTAATTCACCCCTCCACTTT. Its translation: CASSQGTASNSPLHF.